This TCR beta chain emerged from a study of cytomegalovirus exposure and HLA in healthy donors. Study-level points and caveats: The productive fraction for most TCR beta V segments was about 87% or about 30% in an earlier analysis. The authors later found most CMV-associated TCR beta chains appeared HLA-restricted.

Comments on this clone: Its antigen is currently unknown.

The study ran its PCR with 60 Vbeta and 13 Jbeta primers. Produced via immunoSEQ multiplex PCR; TCRdb's table is partial and in-frame only. The sample has some 120,000 clones, approximately 72% seen once. This CDR3 is built from 13 residues. V gave up 5 bases and J gave up 4 bases; unmatched junction bases: 5. From germline, CDR1 is MNHNS and CDR2 SASEGT. J is TRBJ2-7 and V is TRBV6-1; 7 positions agree with TRBD1. This TCR derives from a middle-aged woman in good health and CMV-seropositive. The sequencing input was PBMCs. CDR3 nucleotide sequence: TGTGCCAGCAGTCTTACCAGGGGGTACGAGCAGTACTTC. Translated, it gives CASSLTRGYEQYF.